The 31 T cell receptor beta chains below all came from one sample that was sequenced in a study of blood T cell repertoires in COVID-19. Libraries were prepared by immunoSEQ multiplex PCR; TCRdb keeps only in-frame clonotypes and omits some of them. The data contain some 180,000 clones, about 88% of them seen just once; the ten biggest clones take up roughly a sixth. The sequencing input was peripheral blood. The receptor set was obtained from a man in his forties or fifties with COVID-19, enrolled during active disease.

This chain joins TRBV7-9 and TRBJ2-3, with TRBD2 identical over 10 bases. Germline-derived CDR1 and CDR2 are SEHNR and FQNEAQ (reference sequence). Germline trimming cut 1 base from V and 5 bases from J; bases unmatched to any gene: 6. The CDR3 covers 16 residues. The CDR3 spells CASSLEASGSVDTQYF. The DNA for the CDR3 is TGTGCCAGCAGCTTAGAGGCTAGCGGGAGTGTAGATACGCAGTATTTT.

This chain's CDR3 is CASKGHLYEQYF. The CDR3 DNA sequence: TGTGCCAGCAAGGGACATCTCTACGAGCAGTACTTC. V is TRBV2 and J is TRBJ2-7; D might be TRBD1 (6 bases). Germline V lookup: CDR1 SNHLY, CDR2 FYNNEI. The CDR3 contains 12 residues. Trimming removed 7 bases from V and 3 bases from J, with 10 bases in between. The full variable domain, in which reference TRBV2 and TRBJ2-7 provide the parts outside the CDR3, is EPEVTQTPSHQVTQMGQEVILRCVPISNHLYFYWYRQILGQKVEFLVSFYNNEISEKSEIFDDQFSVERPDGSNFTLKIRSTKLEDSAMYFCASKGHLYEQYFGPGTRLTVT.

The chain combines TRBV6-5 with TRBJ2-1, with TRBD2 matching 9 bases. The V gene's germline CDR1 is MNHEY and CDR2 SVGAGI. This CDR3 is built from 15 residues. Trimming removed 6 bases from V and 6 bases from J; junction bases left unmatched: 9. CDR3 coding DNA: TGTGCCAGCAGCCCGGGACTAGCTACACTCAATGAGCAGTTCTTC. Protein product: CASSPGLATLNEQFF.

In its sample, this clone was seen once. The V and J genes are TRBV27 and TRBJ1-1, with 7 bases matching TRBD1. Germline CDR1 reads MNHEY; CDR2 reads SMNVEV (reference sequence). This CDR3 comprises 13 residues. Trimming took 6 bases from V and 1 from J; bases not matched to a gene: 2. The CDR3 reads CASSWTGNTEAFF. DNA for the CDR3: TGTGCCAGCAGCTGGACAGGGAACACTGAAGCTTTCTTT.

The chain employs TRBV4-1 and TRBJ2-5; 8 nucleotides line up with TRBD2. Trimming removed 3 bases from V and 4 bases from J; junction bases left unmatched: 7. Germline V CDR1 and CDR2: MGHRA, YSYEKL. The CDR3 extends over 15 amino acids. The CDR3 nucleotides read TGCGCCAGCAGCCAGCGGGGGGAACTAGCAGAGACCCAGTACTTC. This translates into CASSQRGELAETQYF.

This clone appeared a single time. This chain uses TRBV10-1 with TRBJ2-1; TRBD1 aligns across 9 bases. Per germline, CDR1 WNHNN and CDR2 SYGVQD (reference sequence). The V gene end was trimmed by 8 bases and the J gene end by 5 bases; junction bases not matched to a gene: 13. CDR3 size: 16 residues. CDR3 region: CASSGQPGQGHNEQFF. Written as DNA, the CDR3 is TGCGCCAGCTCTGGACAGCCGGGACAGGGTCACAATGAGCAGTTCTTC.

The table lists this clone with a count of one. This chain uses TRBV2 with TRBJ2-3; D is perhaps TRBD2 (6 bases). The CDR3 runs to 16 residues. The V and J ends lost 1 base and 4 bases respectively, with 15 bases between them. Looked up from germline, CDR1 is SNHLY and CDR2 is FYNNEI. CDR3 nucleotides: TGTGCCAGCAGTGAAGGGACTACTTTCTTCGCAGATACGCAGTATTTT. Its translation is CASSEGTTFFADTQYF. Drawing the rest from reference TRBV2 and TRBJ2-3, the complete variable domain is EPEVTQTPSHQVTQMGQEVILRCVPISNHLYFYWYRQILGQKVEFLVSFYNNEISEKSEIFDDQFSVERPDGSNFTLKIRSTKLEDSAMYFCASSEGTTFFADTQYFGPGTRLTVL.

This rearrangement joins TRBV9 to TRBJ2-3; TRBD2 agrees at 13 bases. This CDR3 has 17 residues. CDR1 SGDLS and CDR2 YYNGEE come from the germline V gene. With V trimmed by 5 bases and J by 4 bases, 10 bases remained unmatched. This CDR3 reads CASSGIGTSGAADTQYF. The CDR3 DNA reads as TGTGCCAGCAGTGGAATTGGGACTAGCGGGGCCGCAGATACGCAGTATTTT.

The chain uses TRBV5-1 and TRBJ2-7; 10 nucleotides line up with TRBD1. This CDR3 is 15 amino acids long. Germline values: CDR1 SGHRS, CDR2 YFSETQ. With V trimmed by 4 bases and J by 1 base, 5 bases remained unmatched. The CDR3 region has the DNA TGCGCCAGCAGCAAAAGACAGGGGGCATCCTACGAGCAGTACTTC. It yields the protein CASSKRQGASYEQYF.

This chain joins TRBV6-5 and TRBJ2-1, with TRBD2 as a possible D gene (6 bases). The germline V gene encodes CDR1 MNHEY and CDR2 SVGAGI. This CDR3 has 15 amino acids. Trimming took off 0 bases at V and 2 bases at J, with 8 bases between the two ends. In DNA, the CDR3 is TGTGCCAGCAGTTACTCGGCGGGAACCTACAATGAGCAGTTCTTC. Translated: CASSYSAGTYNEQFF.

This clone was seen a single time. The chain links TRBV10-1 to TRBJ2-1; D not certain. The CDR3 runs 12 residues. V was clipped by 0 bases and J by 10 bases, with 7 bases between them. CDR1 and CDR2 from the germline V gene are WNHNN and SYGVQD (reference sequence). The CDR3 loop is CASSESLGEQFF. The CDR3 DNA is TGCGCCAGCAGTGAGTCGCTGGGCGAGCAGTTCTTC.

The chain links TRBV5-6 to TRBJ1-2, with 9 bases matching TRBD1. The J segment lost 5 bases and the V segment lost 3 bases, leaving 5 bases of the junction unmatched. This CDR3 is built from 14 residues. Per the germline V gene, CDR1 is SGHDT and CDR2 is YYEEEE. The CDR3 here is CASSSDRGRYGYTF. CDR3 coding DNA: TGTGCCAGCAGCTCGGACAGGGGACGTTATGGCTACACCTTC.

J is TRBJ1-3 and V is TRBV9, with unresolved D. V shed 0 bases and J shed 0 bases, with 10 bases lying between them. From germline, CDR1 is SGDLS and CDR2 YYNGEE. This CDR3 region has 16 residues. The CDR3 region has the DNA TGTGCCAGCAGCGTAGGGCAGGCGAGCTCTGGAAACACCATATATTTT. Protein sequence: CASSVGQASSGNTIYF.

The chain employs TRBV5-5 and TRBJ2-5, with a weak D call TRBD1 (6 bases). The CDR3 contains 13 residues. Between the trimmed V and J ends, which lost 4 bases and 0 bases, there was a span of 7 bases. Germline V gene lookup returns CDR1 SGHKS and CDR2 YYEKEE (reference sequence). The CDR3: CASSPGDQETQYF. The CDR3 DNA reads TGTGCCAGCAGCCCAGGGGACCAAGAGACCCAGTACTTC.

Turning to this clone: This sample includes further DNA sequences coding for the same CDR3. The chain employs TRBV24-1 and TRBJ1-2, with 9 bases identical to TRBD1. The CDR3 totals 14 residues. Germline V gene sequence: CDR1 KGHDR, CDR2 SFDVKD. Losses at the gene ends were 9 bases for V and 5 bases for J; bases not matched to a gene: 9. DNA for the CDR3: TGTGCCACCGGATGGACAGGGGACCAATATGGCTACACCTTC. This encodes CATGWTGDQYGYTF.

The V call is TRBV27, the J call TRBJ2-2, with TRBD1 as a possible D gene (5 bases). The CDR3 runs to 13 residues. Germline V gene lookup returns CDR1 MNHEY and CDR2 SMNVEV (reference sequence). V shed 4 bases and J shed 6 bases, with 9 bases lying between them. As DNA, the CDR3 is TGTGCCAGCAGTTATCAGGGTGCCGGGGAGCTGTTTTTT. This encodes CASSYQGAGELFF.

The chain recombines TRBV3-1 (or the pseudogene TRBV3-2) with TRBJ1-2, with D tentatively TRBD1 (6 bases). V was shortened by 4 bases and J by 6 bases, with 21 bases between the two germline ends. The CDR3 has 16 amino acids. Germline CDR1 and CDR2: LGHDT and YNNKEL (reference sequence). The CDR3 protein is CASSLQQGADGNGYTF. The CDR3 bases are TGTGCCAGCAGCCTTCAACAGGGCGCGGACGGGAATGGCTACACCTTC.

This rearrangement joins TRBV5-4 to TRBJ2-1, with 7 bases identical to TRBD2. Looked up from germline, CDR1 is SGHNT and CDR2 is YYREEE (reference sequence). The CDR3 sequence is 15 residues long. The V segment lost 2 bases and the J segment 0 bases; nucleotides outside the gene matches: 2. The CDR3 spells CASSFPGGSYNEQFF. The CDR3 DNA reads as TGTGCCAGCAGCTTTCCGGGGGGCTCCTACAATGAGCAGTTCTTC.

The rearrangement uses TRBV28 and TRBJ2-3; 12 bases are a match to TRBD2. The trim removed 3 bases at V and 3 bases at J, leaving 4 bases unmatched. CDR3 length: 16 amino acids. Germline-derived CDR1 and CDR2 are MDHEN and SYDVKM. The CDR3 sequence is CASSLGTSGGTDTQYF. CDR3 in DNA: TGTGCCAGCAGTTTGGGTACTAGCGGGGGGACAGATACGCAGTATTTT.

This clone was found once. J is TRBJ2-1 and V is TRBV5-5; D remains unclear. CDR1 is SGHKS, CDR2 YYEKEE, per germline (reference sequence). This CDR3 contains 15 residues. V gave up 1 base and J gave up 3 bases, with 11 bases separating them. The CDR3 spells CASSLRLIVYNEQFF. The CDR3 DNA is TGTGCCAGCAGCTTGCGACTCATCGTCTACAATGAGCAGTTCTTC. The whole variable domain, remainder taken from reference TRBV5-5 and TRBJ2-1, is DAGVTQSPTHLIKTRGQQVTLRCSPISGHKSVSWYQQVLGQGPQFIFQYYEKEERGRGNFPDRFSARQFPNYSSELNVNALLLGDSALYLCASSLRLIVYNEQFFGPGTRLTVL.

The rearrangement uses TRBV19 and TRBJ2-7, with 8 bases fitting TRBD1. The germline gives CDR1 LNHDA, CDR2 SQIVND (reference sequence). The ends lost 5 bases at V and 2 bases at J; junction bases unmatched: 11. The CDR3 contains 16 residues. As DNA, the CDR3 is TGTGCCAGTAGTCCAGGGGGCAGGGGGGATCCCTACGAGCAGTACTTC. This sequence encodes CASSPGGRGDPYEQYF. Looking up the rest from reference TRBV19 and TRBJ2-7 gives the full variable domain: DGGITQSPKYLFRKEGQNVTLSCEQNLNHDAMYWYRQDPGQGLRLIYYSQIVNDFQKGDIAEGYSVSREKKESFPLTVTSAQKNPTAFYLCASSPGGRGDPYEQYFGPGTRLTVT.

The chain couples TRBV29-1 to TRBJ2-3, with 7 positions matching TRBD1. The V gene's germline CDR1 is SQVTM and CDR2 ANQGSEA. The length of the CDR3 is 13 residues. After removal of 6 bases from V and 2 bases from J, the junction contained 5 bases not matched to a gene. CDR3 sequence (DNA): TGCAGCGTGGGACAGAGTTCCACAGATACGCAGTATTTT. It is translated as CSVGQSSTDTQYF.

This clone came up a few times. The chain links TRBV19 to TRBJ1-5, with D maybe TRBD1 (5 bases). The germline V gene has CDR1 LNHDA and CDR2 SQIVND (reference sequence). V was clipped by 1 base and J by 5 bases, with 15 bases between them. The CDR3 spans 16 residues. The CDR3 region is CASSIVVGLRDQPQHF. CDR3 nucleotides: TGTGCCAGTAGTATAGTGGTGGGGCTTAGGGATCAGCCCCAGCATTTT.

This clone was recorded only once. The chain couples TRBV6-5 to TRBJ2-5; D uncertain. Germline V lookup: CDR1 MNHEY, CDR2 SVGAGI. V dropped 0 bases and J dropped 2 bases, with 7 bases sitting between them. The CDR3 length is 14 residues. CDR3 residues: CASSYSSRQETQYF. The CDR3 bases are TGTGCCAGCAGTTACTCCTCTAGACAAGAGACCCAGTACTTC.

The chain is built from TRBV5-1 and TRBJ2-7; TRBD1 matches at 8 bases. In germline, CDR1 is SGHRS, CDR2 YFSETQ. The CDR3 has 14 residues. Trimming took 5 bases from V and 4 from J; bases not matched to a gene: 8. The CDR3 sequence is CASRFGTGGYEQYF. The CDR3 coding sequence is TGCGCCAGCAGGTTTGGGACAGGTGGTTACGAGCAGTACTTC. Complete variable domain (other parts from reference TRBV5-1 and TRBJ2-7): KAGVTQTPRYLIKTRGQQVTLSCSPISGHRSVSWYQQTPGQGLQFLFEYFSETQRNKGNFPGRFSGRQFSNSRSEMNVSTLELGDSALYLCASRFGTGGYEQYFGPGTRLTVT.

The chain is built from TRBV7-9 and TRBJ1-6, with a possible D match to TRBD1 (6 bases). This CDR3 contains 14 residues. V lost 4 bases, J lost 4 bases, and 8 bases lay in between. Germline CDR1 reads SEHNR; CDR2 reads FQNEAQ (reference sequence). The CDR3 spells CASSSDSYNSPLHF. For the CDR3, the DNA is TGTGCCAGCAGCTCGGACAGTTATAATTCACCCCTCCACTTT.

The genes are TRBV3-1 (or the pseudogene TRBV3-2) and TRBJ2-1, with 14 bases identical to TRBD2. There are 15 residues in the CDR3. V was clipped by 4 bases and J by 9 bases; unmatched bases: 5. Germline CDR1 LGHDT, CDR2 YNNKEL (reference sequence). CDR3 in DNA: TGTGCCAGCAGCCCCGGGACTAGCGGGAGTAGTGAGCAGTTCTTC. Protein sequence: CASSPGTSGSSEQFF.

The rearrangement joins TRBV5-6 to TRBJ1-3; tentatively, D is TRBD1 (6 bases). Between the trimmed V and J ends, which lost 0 bases and 2 bases, there was a span of 12 bases. CDR3 length: 16 residues. Germline CDR1 reads SGHDT; CDR2 reads YYEEEE. This CDR3 is CASSLVSGAAGNTIYF. Here the CDR3 DNA reads TGTGCCAGCAGCTTGGTTTCAGGGGCGGCTGGAAACACCATATATTTT.

The chain has TRBV5-1 and TRBJ2-1; TRBD1 matches at 7 bases. Germline V lookup: CDR1 SGHRS, CDR2 YFSETQ. The CDR3 is 14 residues long. V lost 4 bases and J lost 5; bases outside the gene matches: 6. This CDR3 is CASSPGQNHNEQFF. The CDR3 DNA reads TGCGCCAGCAGCCCGGGACAGAACCACAATGAGCAGTTCTTC.

This rearrangement joins TRBV6-2 or TRBV6-3 to TRBJ2-1; D remains ambiguous. CDR3 length: 13 amino acids. Germline V gene lookup returns CDR1 MNHEY and CDR2 SVGEGT. Between the trimmed V and J ends, which lost 6 bases and 4 bases, there was a span of 10 bases. CDR3 DNA sequence: TGTGCCAGCAGATACGAGGCATACAATGAGCAGTTCTTC. Its protein is CASRYEAYNEQFF.

This chain joins TRBV19 and TRBJ2-5; 9 bases map to TRBD1. Germline-derived CDR1 and CDR2 are LNHDA and SQIVND (reference sequence). Trimming removed 1 base from V and 4 bases from J; junction bases left unmatched: 4. The CDR3 contains 15 residues. CDR3 residues: CASSIGDRDRETQYF. Here the CDR3 DNA reads TGTGCCAGTAGTATAGGGGACAGGGACCGAGAGACCCAGTACTTC.